This TCR beta chain derives from a study of shared clonotypes between healthy human individuals. Study in general: Donors, aged 18 to 49, were a couple of women and three men.

Remarks on this clone: As yet, its antigen is unknown.

Overall study results and limits: An effect of sequencing depth on clonotype sharing among donors was expected.

V shed 7 bases, J shed 1 base, and the junction held 3 bases outside the gene matches. This CDR3 has 13 residues. Germline values: CDR1 SQVTM, CDR2 ANQGSEA. The run depth of the assay was deep. Assay used: immunoSEQ multiplex PCR; TCRdb lists only in-frame clones, some missing. The repertoire holds about 1.5 million clones, with 95% to 99% as singletons. Material for sequencing was naive CD4+ T cells sorted from blood. The subset here: CD45RA+ positively selected. The chain combines TRBV29-1 with TRBJ2-3, with 9 bases matching TRBD2. The TCR originated in a man in his thirties or forties in good health. The CDR3 DNA sequence: TGCAGCGCCAGACTAGCGGGCACAGATACGCAGTATTTT. It codes for CSARLAGTDTQYF.